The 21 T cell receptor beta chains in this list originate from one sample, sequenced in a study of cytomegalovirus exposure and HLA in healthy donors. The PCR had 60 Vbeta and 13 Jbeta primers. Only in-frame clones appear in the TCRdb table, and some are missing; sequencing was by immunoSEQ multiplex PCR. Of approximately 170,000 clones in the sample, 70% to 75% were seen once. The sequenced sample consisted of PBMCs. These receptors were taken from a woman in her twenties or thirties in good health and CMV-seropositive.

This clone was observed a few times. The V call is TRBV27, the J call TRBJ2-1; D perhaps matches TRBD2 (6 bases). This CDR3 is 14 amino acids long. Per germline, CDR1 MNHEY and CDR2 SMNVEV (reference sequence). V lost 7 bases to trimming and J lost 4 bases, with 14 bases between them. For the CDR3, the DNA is TGTGCCAGCATGGAGGGACTCAATTACAATGAGCAGTTCTTC. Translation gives CASMEGLNYNEQFF.

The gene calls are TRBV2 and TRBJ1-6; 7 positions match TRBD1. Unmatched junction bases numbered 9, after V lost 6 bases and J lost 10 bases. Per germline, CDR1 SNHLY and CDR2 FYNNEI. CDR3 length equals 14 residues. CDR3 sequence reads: CASRLGGAGSPLHF. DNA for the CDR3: TGTGCCAGCAGATTAGGGGGCGCAGGCTCACCCCTCCACTTT.

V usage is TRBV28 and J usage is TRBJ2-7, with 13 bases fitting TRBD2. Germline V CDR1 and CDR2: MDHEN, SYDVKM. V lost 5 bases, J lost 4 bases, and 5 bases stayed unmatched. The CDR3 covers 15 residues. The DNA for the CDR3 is TGTGCCAGCAGTCCCTGGACTAGCGGGAGTTACGAGCAGTACTTC. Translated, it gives CASSPWTSGSYEQYF.

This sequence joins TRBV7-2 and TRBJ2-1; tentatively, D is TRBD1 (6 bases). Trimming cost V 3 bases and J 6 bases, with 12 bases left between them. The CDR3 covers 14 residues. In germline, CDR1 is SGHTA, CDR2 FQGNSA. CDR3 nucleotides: TGTGCCAGCAGCTTGGACAGCGGAGTCAATGAGCAGTTCTTC. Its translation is CASSLDSGVNEQFF.

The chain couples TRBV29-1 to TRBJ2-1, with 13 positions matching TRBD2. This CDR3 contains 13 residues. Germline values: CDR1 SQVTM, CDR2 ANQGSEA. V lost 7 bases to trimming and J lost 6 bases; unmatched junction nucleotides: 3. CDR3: CSGGLAGPNEQFF. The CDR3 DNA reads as TGCAGCGGGGGACTAGCGGGGCCCAATGAGCAGTTCTTC.

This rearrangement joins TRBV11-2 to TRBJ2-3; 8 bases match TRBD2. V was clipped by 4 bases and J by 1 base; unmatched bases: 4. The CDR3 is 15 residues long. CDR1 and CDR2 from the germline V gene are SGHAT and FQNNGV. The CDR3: CASSSGTRGTDTQYF. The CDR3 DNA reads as TGTGCCAGCAGCTCCGGGACTAGGGGCACAGATACGCAGTATTTT.

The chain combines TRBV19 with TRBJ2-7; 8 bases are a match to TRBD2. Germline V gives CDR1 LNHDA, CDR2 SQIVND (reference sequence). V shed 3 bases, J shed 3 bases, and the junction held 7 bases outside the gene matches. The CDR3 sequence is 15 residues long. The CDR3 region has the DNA TGTGCCAGTAGTATCACACTAGCGGAACACTACGAGCAGTACTTC. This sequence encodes CASSITLAEHYEQYF.

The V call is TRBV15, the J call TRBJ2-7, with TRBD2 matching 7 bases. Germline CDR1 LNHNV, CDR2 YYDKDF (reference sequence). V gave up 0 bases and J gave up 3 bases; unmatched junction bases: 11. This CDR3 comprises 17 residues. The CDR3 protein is CATSRDLLASGSYEQYF. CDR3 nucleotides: TGTGCCACCAGCAGAGATCTTTTGGCTAGCGGAAGCTACGAGCAGTACTTC.

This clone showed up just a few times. The chain's CDR3 is CASSLETGGPYEQYF. The CDR3 DNA reads as TGCGCCAGCAGCTTGGAGACAGGGGGGCCCTACGAGCAGTACTTC. The chain has TRBV5-1 and TRBJ2-7; TRBD1 agrees at 9 bases. Trimming took 0 bases from V and 2 from J; bases not matched to a gene: 3. Looked up from germline, CDR1 is SGHRS and CDR2 is YFSETQ. There are 15 residues in the CDR3. Full variable domain (remainder filled in from reference TRBV5-1 and TRBJ2-7): KAGVTQTPRYLIKTRGQQVTLSCSPISGHRSVSWYQQTPGQGLQFLFEYFSETQRNKGNFPGRFSGRQFSNSRSEMNVSTLELGDSALYLCASSLETGGPYEQYFGPGTRLTVT.

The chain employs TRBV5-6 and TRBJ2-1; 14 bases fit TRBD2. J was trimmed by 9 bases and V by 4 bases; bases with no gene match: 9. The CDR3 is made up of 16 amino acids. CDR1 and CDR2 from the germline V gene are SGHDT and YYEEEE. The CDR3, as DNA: TGTGCCAGCAGCCTACGACTAGCGGGAGGGTGGAGTGAGCAGTTCTTC. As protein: CASSLRLAGGWSEQFF. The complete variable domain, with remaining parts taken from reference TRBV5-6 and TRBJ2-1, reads DAGVTQSPTHLIKTRGQQVTLRCSPKSGHDTVSWYQQALGQGPQFIFQYYEEEERQRGNFPDRFSGHQFPNYSSELNVNALLLGDSALYLCASSLRLAGGWSEQFFGPGTRLTVL.

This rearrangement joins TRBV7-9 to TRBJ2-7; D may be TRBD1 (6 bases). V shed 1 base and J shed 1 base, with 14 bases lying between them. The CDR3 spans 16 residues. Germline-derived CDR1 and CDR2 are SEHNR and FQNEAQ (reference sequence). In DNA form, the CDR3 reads TGTGCCAGCAGCTTAGGAGGTCAGGGGTTGTCCTACGAGCAGTACTTC. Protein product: CASSLGGQGLSYEQYF.

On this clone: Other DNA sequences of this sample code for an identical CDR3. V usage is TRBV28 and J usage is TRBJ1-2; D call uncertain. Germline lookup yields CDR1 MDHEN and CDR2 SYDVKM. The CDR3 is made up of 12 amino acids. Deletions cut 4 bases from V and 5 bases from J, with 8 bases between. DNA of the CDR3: TGTGCCAGCAGTTCCCCAGGATATGGCTACACCTTC. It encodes CASSSPGYGYTF.

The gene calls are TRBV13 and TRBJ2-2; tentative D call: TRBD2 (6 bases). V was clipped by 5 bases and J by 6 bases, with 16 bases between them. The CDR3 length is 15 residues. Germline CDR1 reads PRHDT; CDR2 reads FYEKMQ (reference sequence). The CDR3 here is CASSPRERGPGELFF. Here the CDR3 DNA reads TGTGCCAGCAGCCCCCGGGAGAGGGGCCCCGGGGAGCTGTTTTTT. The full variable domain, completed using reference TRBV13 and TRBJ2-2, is AAGVIQSPRHLIKEKRETATLKCYPIPRHDTVYWYQQGPGQDPQFLISFYEKMQSDKGSIPDRFSAQQFSDYHSELNMSSLELGDSALYFCASSPRERGPGELFFGEGSRLTVL.

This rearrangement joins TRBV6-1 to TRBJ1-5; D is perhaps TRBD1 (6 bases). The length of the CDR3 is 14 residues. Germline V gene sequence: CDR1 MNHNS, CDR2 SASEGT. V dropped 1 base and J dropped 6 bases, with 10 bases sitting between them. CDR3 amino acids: CASSEGGGAQPQHF. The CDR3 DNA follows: TGTGCCAGCAGTGAAGGGGGGGGCGCTCAGCCCCAGCATTTT.

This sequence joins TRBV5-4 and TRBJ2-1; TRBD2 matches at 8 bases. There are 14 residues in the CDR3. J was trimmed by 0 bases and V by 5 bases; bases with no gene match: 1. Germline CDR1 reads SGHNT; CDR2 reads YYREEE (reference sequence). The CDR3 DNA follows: TGTGCCAGCAGGGCGGGAGGCTCCTACAATGAGCAGTTCTTC. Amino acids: CASRAGGSYNEQFF. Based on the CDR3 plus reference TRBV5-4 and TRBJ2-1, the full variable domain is ETGVTQSPTHLIKTRGQQVTLRCSSQSGHNTVSWYQQALGQGPQFIFQYYREEENGRGNFPPRFSGLQFPNYSSELNVNALELDDSALYLCASRAGGSYNEQFFGPGTRLTVL.

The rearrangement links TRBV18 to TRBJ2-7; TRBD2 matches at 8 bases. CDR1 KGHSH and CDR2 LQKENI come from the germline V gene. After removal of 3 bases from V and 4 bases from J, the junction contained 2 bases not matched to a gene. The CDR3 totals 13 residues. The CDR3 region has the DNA TGTGCCAGCTCACCGGGACTAGATTACGAGCAGTACTTC. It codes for CASSPGLDYEQYF.

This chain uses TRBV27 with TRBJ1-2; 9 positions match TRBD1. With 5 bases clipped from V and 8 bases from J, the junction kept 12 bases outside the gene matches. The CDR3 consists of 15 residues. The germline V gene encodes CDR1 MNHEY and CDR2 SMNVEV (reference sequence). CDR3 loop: CASSAAGTGRWGYTF. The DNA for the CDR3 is TGTGCCAGCAGTGCAGCCGGGACAGGGCGATGGGGCTACACCTTC.

The CDR3 DNA follows: TGTGCCAGCAGTTCGGGGACAGTTTTAGATACGCAGTATTTT. Amino acids: CASSSGTVLDTQYF. The chain links TRBV28 to TRBJ2-3; TRBD1 aligns across 7 bases. Germline V CDR1 and CDR2: MDHEN, SYDVKM. There are 14 residues in the CDR3. The junction had 6 bases not matched to a gene; V was cut back by 4 bases and J by 5 bases.

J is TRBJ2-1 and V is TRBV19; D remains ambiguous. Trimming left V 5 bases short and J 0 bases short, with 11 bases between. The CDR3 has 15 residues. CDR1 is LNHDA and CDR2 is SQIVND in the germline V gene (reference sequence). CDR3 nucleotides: TGTGCCAGTAGTGCCGACTCCTCCTCCTACAATGAGCAGTTCTTC. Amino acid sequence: CASSADSSSYNEQFF.

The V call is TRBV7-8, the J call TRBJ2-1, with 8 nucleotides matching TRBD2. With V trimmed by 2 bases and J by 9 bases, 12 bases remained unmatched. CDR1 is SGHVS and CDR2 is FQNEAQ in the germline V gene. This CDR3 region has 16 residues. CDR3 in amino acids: CASSLKFERENFEQFF. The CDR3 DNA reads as TGTGCCAGCAGCTTAAAGTTCGAGCGGGAGAACTTTGAGCAGTTCTTC.

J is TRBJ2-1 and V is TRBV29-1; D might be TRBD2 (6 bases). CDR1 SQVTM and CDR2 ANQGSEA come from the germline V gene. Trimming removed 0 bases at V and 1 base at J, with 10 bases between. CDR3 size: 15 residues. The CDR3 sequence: CSVEDRLASYNEQFF. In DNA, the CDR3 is TGCAGCGTTGAAGATAGGCTAGCGTCCTACAATGAGCAGTTCTTC.